This TCR beta chain was captured by sequencing in a study of T cell repertoires in cytomegalovirus infection (dated by TCRdb to the late 2010s). For context, the study as a whole: Donor HLA type was relevant to the analysis, because carriage of CMV infection together with the matching HLA type was indicated by public TCR beta signatures.

The sample was run on an Illumina HiSeq 1500. Using fastp trimming at Q25 and MiXCR clonotype assembly, TCRdb reanalyzed the public sequencing data and kept in-frame beta chains. Each entry is one CDR3 protein sequence, shown with its most common DNA and genes. The sample has about 530,000 distinct CDR3 sequences on record, approximately 26% of them singletons. 13% of the sample lies in the top ten. Overall study outcomes, separate from this receptor: Carriers of CMV infection plus the relevant HLA type were discriminated by the cumulative frequency of public TCR beta family members in the study cohort and in an independent 352-donor cohort. The ex vivo response was dominated by HLA-C-restricted CMV-specific TCR beta clonotypes, which also provided the single most frequent clonotype in two of eight donors.

A word on this clonotype: Its antigen is still unknown. Base-call qualities are not available, and no considerably larger clone is one nucleotide away.

The sequenced sample consisted of PBMCs. This TCR derives from a human donor in good health (CMV status not recorded). Some clones in this sample may be carry-over from other donors' samples.

The CDR3 has the sequence CASSMASRTETQYF. Read as DNA, the sequence is TGTGCCAGTAGTATGGCCTCAAGAACAGAGACCCAGTACTTC. The chain uses TRBV19 and TRBJ2-5; no D gene is confidently identified. The CDR3 has 14 amino acids, counting the end cysteine and phenylalanine. Here the CDR3 DNA is all that survives: 42 bases in frame from base 1. Cut back by 3 bases and 4 bases, the V and J ends lie 12 bases apart. Looking up the germline V gene (reference sequence) yields CDR1 LNHDA and CDR2 SQIVND.